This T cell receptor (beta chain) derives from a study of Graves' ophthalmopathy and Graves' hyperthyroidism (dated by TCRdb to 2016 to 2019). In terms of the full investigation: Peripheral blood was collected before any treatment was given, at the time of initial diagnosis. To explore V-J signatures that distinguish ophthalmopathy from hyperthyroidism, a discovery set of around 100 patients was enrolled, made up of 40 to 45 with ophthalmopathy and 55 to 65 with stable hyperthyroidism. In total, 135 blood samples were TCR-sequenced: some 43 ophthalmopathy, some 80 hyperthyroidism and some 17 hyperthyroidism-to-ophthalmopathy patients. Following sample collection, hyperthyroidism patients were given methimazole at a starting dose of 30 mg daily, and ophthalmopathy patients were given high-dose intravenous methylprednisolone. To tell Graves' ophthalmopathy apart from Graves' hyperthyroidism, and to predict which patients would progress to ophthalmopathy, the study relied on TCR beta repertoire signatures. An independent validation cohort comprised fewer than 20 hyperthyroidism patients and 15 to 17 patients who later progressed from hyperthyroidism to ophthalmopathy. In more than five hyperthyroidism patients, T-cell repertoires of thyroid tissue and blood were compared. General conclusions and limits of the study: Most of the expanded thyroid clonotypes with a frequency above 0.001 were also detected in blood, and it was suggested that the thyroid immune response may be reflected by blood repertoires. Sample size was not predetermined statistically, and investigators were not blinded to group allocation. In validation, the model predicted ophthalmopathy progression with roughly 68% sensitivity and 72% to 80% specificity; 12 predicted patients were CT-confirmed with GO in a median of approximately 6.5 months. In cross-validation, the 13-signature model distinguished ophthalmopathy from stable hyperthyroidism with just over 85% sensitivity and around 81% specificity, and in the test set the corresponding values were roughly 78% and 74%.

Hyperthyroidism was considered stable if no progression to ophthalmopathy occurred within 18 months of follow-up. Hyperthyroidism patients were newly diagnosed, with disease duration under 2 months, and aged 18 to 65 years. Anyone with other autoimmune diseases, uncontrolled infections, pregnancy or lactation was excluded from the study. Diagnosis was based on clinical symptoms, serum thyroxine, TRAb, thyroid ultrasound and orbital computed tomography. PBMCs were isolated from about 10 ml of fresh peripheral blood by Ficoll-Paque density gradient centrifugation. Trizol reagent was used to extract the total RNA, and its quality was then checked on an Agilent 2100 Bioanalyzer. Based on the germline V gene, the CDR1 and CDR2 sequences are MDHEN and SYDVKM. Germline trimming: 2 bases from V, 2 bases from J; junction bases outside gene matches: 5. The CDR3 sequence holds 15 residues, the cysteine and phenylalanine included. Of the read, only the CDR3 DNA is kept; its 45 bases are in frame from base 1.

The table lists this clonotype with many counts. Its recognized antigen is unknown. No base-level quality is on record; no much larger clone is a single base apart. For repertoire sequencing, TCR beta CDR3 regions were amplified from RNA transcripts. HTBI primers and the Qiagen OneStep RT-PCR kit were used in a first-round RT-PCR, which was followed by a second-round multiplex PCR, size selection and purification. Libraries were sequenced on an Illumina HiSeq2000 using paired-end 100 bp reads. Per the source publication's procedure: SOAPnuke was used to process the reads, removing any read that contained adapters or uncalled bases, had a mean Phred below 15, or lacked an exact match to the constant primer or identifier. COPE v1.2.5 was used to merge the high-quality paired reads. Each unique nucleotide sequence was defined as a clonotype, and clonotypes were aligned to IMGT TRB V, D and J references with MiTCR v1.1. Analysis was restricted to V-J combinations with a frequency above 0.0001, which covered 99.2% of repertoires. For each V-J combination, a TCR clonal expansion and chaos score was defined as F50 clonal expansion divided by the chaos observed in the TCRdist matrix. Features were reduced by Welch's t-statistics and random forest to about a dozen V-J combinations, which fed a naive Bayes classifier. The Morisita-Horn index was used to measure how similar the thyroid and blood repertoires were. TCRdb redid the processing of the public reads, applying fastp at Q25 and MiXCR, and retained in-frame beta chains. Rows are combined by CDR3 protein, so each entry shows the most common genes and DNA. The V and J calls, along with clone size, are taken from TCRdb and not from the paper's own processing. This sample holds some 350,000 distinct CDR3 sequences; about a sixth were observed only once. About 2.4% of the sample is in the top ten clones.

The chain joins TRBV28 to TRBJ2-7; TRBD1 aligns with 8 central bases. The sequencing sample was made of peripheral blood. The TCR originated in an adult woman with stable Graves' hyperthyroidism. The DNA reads TGTGCCAGCAGTTTAACCCGGACAGGGCCCTACGAGCAGTACTTC. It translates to CASSLTRTGPYEQYF.